Shown below are 17 T cell receptor beta chains from a single sample sequenced in a study of T cell repertoires in cytomegalovirus infection. Via MiXCR, TCRdb re-called the reads, giving one row per CDR3 protein. The repertoire holds more than 250,000 distinct CDR3 sequences, with roughly 13% as singletons. Sequencing used PBMCs. These receptors originate from a human donor in good health (CMV status not recorded). Some clones in this sample may be carry-over from other donors' samples.

This clonotype was observed a handful of times. The chain couples TRBV15 to TRBJ1-1; D is possibly TRBD1 (5 bases). CDR1 is LNHNV and CDR2 is YYDKDF in the germline V gene (reference sequence). This CDR3 has 11 residues. V gave up 0 bases and J gave up 11 bases, with 7 bases separating them. As DNA, the CDR3 is TGTGCCACCAGCAGAGATCGACAGGCTTTCTTT. Its protein product is CATSRDRQAFF.

The sample holds a few counts of this clonotype. The V call is TRBV5-5, the J call TRBJ2-1; 14 nucleotides line up with TRBD2. Per germline, CDR1 SGHKS and CDR2 YYEKEE (reference sequence). The CDR3 is 16 amino acids. Losses at the gene ends were 4 bases for V and 8 bases for J; bases not matched to a gene: 8. CDR3 nucleotide sequence: TGTGCCAGCAGCCCCGGGACTAGCGGGAGAAAGTATGAGCAGTTCTTC. This sequence encodes CASSPGTSGRKYEQFF.

This clonotype was observed many times. This sequence joins TRBV5-4 and TRBJ1-1; 8 positions match TRBD1. CDR1 and CDR2 from the germline V gene are SGHNT and YYREEE (reference sequence). The CDR3 runs to 12 residues. V shed 4 bases, J shed 5 bases, and the junction held 1 base outside the gene matches. In DNA form, the CDR3 reads TGTGCCAGCAGCCGGGACAGGACTGAAGCTTTCTTT. Translated: CASSRDRTEAFF.

This clonotype was seen repeatedly, ten times or more. The gene calls are TRBV7-8 and TRBJ2-5, with no clear D. This CDR3 is 13 amino acids long. CDR1 and CDR2 from the germline V gene are SGHVS and FQNEAQ. V lost 2 bases to trimming and J lost 0 bases, with 4 bases between them. CDR3 sequence (DNA): TGTGCCAGCAGCTTATACCACCAAGAGACCCAGTACTTC. It translates to CASSLYHQETQYF.

This clonotype has only a few counts. This chain links TRBV29-1 with TRBJ2-5; D is perhaps TRBD1 (6 bases). This CDR3 comprises 12 residues. Germline V gene lookup returns CDR1 SQVTM and CDR2 ANQGSEA. Trimming removed 4 bases at V and 2 bases at J, with 8 bases between. The CDR3 here is CSVAQGQETQYF. For the CDR3, the DNA is TGCAGCGTTGCCCAGGGGCAAGAGACCCAGTACTTC.

There are many counts of this clonotype. The rearrangement links TRBV7-3 to TRBJ2-1; tentatively, D is TRBD1 or TRBD2 (5 bases each). V gave up 6 bases and J gave up 5 bases, with 17 bases separating them. The CDR3 is 15 residues long. Germline V CDR1 and CDR2: SGHTA, FQGTGA. In DNA, the CDR3 is TGTGCCAGCAGTCCTTATCACACGGGACACAATGAGCAGTTCTTC. This codes for CASSPYHTGHNEQFF.

Ten or more counts support this clonotype. V gene TRBV6-1 combines with J gene TRBJ1-5; 9 bases line up with TRBD1. Germline V gives CDR1 MNHNS, CDR2 SASEGT. The CDR3 covers 14 residues. Trimming took 11 bases from V and 6 from J; bases not matched to a gene: 11. Here the CDR3 reads CAGGADRGGQPQHF. CDR3 DNA sequence: TGTGCCGGCGGCGCGGACAGGGGTGGTCAGCCCCAGCATTTT.

This clonotype has ten or more counts. This chain joins TRBV7-2 and TRBJ1-4, with D unresolved. CDR1 is SGHTA, CDR2 FQGNSA, per germline. V was clipped by 1 base and J by 14 bases, with 14 bases between them. This CDR3 is built from 13 residues. CDR3 sequence reads: CASSLEFGGNLFF. As DNA, the CDR3 is TGTGCCAGCAGCTTAGAGTTTGGAGGGAATCTGTTTTTT. The full variable domain, with the rest looked up from reference TRBV7-2 and TRBJ1-4, is GAGVSQSPSNKVTEKGKDVELRCDPISGHTALYWYRQSLGQGLEFLIYFQGNSAPDKSGLPSDRFSAERTGGSVSTLTIQRTQQEDSAVYLCASSLEFGGNLFFGSGTQLSVL.

V usage is TRBV20-1 and J usage is TRBJ2-3; D remains unclear. Trimming removed 0 bases at V and 4 bases at J, with 2 bases between. CDR3 length equals 11 residues. Per germline, CDR1 DFQATT and CDR2 SNEGSKA (reference sequence). The CDR3 DNA sequence: TGCAGTGCTAGAGACCCAGATACGCAGTATTTT. Translated: CSARDPDTQYF.

This rearrangement joins TRBV19 to TRBJ2-1; tentative D call: TRBD1 (5 bases). Germline-derived CDR1 and CDR2 are LNHDA and SQIVND (reference sequence). There are 14 residues in the CDR3. V was pared by 2 bases and J by 12 bases, with 17 bases between. The CDR3 bases are TGTGCCAGTAGTATAATCGGAAGGAATCAGGGGCAGTTCTTC. This gives the protein CASSIIGRNQGQFF.

This clonotype was counted ten times or more. The rearrangement joins TRBV20-1 to TRBJ1-4; no definite D call. The CDR3 runs 13 residues. Deletions cut 0 bases from V and 8 bases from J, with 10 bases between. The germline V gene has CDR1 DFQATT and CDR2 SNEGSKA (reference sequence). The CDR3 loop is CSARDLLDEKLFF. The CDR3 DNA sequence: TGCAGTGCTAGAGATCTTCTGGACGAAAAACTGTTTTTT.

This clonotype was detected ten times or more. This sequence joins TRBV27 and TRBJ1-1; D is unclear. The germline CDR1 and CDR2 sequences are MNHEY and SMNVEV (reference sequence). CDR3 length: 16 amino acids. The V gene lost 4 bases and the J gene lost 3 bases, with 18 bases spanning the gap. CDR3 DNA: TGTGCCAGCAGTTCCCGGGCGGGAGGTCTGGACACTGAAGCTTTCTTT. Translating gives CASSSRAGGLDTEAFF.

The chain employs TRBV6-2 or TRBV6-3 and TRBJ1-1; possible D gene TRBD1, 5 bases. This CDR3 has 14 residues. Trimming took off 2 bases at V and 5 bases at J, with 12 bases between the two ends. From germline, CDR1 is MNHEY and CDR2 SVGEGT. The CDR3 coding sequence is TGTGCCAGCAGTTACGTGCAGGGTGTTACTGAAGCTTTCTTT. This gives the protein CASSYVQGVTEAFF.

About this clonotype: A much larger clone sits a single nucleotide away, making a read error possible. This chain uses TRBV12-3 or TRBV12-4 with TRBJ1-1; D is uncertain. This CDR3 contains 15 residues. Deletions cut 3 bases from V and 4 bases from J, with 15 bases between. CDR3 sequence (DNA): TGTGCCAGCAGTTTTTTGGGAGTGGGGAGCACTGAAGCTTTCTTT. It encodes CASSFLGVGSTEAFF.

This clonotype was counted many times. The CDR3 sequence: CASSLARLNEQFF. Here the CDR3 DNA reads TGTGCCAGCAGCTTAGCGCGCCTGAATGAGCAGTTCTTC. The V call is TRBV7-2, the J call TRBJ2-1; D remains unclear. CDR1 and CDR2 (germline): SGHTA, FQGNSA. The CDR3 consists of 13 residues. The V and J ends lost 0 bases and 7 bases respectively, with 7 bases between them.

This clonotype occurred many times. V is TRBV11-3 and J is TRBJ2-1; D possibly matches TRBD1 or TRBD2 (5 bases each). This CDR3 has 14 amino acids. CDR1 is SGHNT, CDR2 YENEEA, per germline. The V and J ends lost 5 bases and 5 bases respectively, with 13 bases between them. The CDR3 region is CASSQSGTHNEQFF. The CDR3 nucleotides are TGTGCCAGCAGCCAATCCGGGACCCACAATGAGCAGTTCTTC.

This clonotype was observed at least ten times. This chain joins TRBV5-4 and TRBJ1-6; 8 positions agree with TRBD1. Germline V lookup: CDR1 SGHNT, CDR2 YYREEE (reference sequence). The CDR3 runs to 14 residues. Trimming cost V 8 bases and J 7 bases; bases outside gene matches: 8. This CDR3 is CASSDRGSNSPLHF. CDR3 sequence (DNA): TGTGCCAGTTCCGACAGGGGAAGCAATTCACCCCTCCACTTT. The whole variable domain, remainder taken from reference TRBV5-4 and TRBJ1-6, is ETGVTQSPTHLIKTRGQQVTLRCSSQSGHNTVSWYQQALGQGPQFIFQYYREEENGRGNFPPRFSGLQFPNYSSELNVNALELDDSALYLCASSDRGSNSPLHFGNGTRLTVT.